Included here is one T cell receptor (beta chain) sequence, with context. The protocol was immunoSEQ multiplex PCR, while the TCRdb copy is restricted to in-frame clones and leaves out a portion. The profile shows roughly 100,000 clones, over 75% of them singletons. The junction had 8 bases not matched to a gene; V was cut back by 3 bases and J by 8 bases. The CDR3 extends over 16 amino acids. Per germline, CDR1 SGHTS and CDR2 YDEGEE. The sample comes from a study of OX40 agonist ivuxolimab in advanced cancers. The sequences come from CD4+ or CD8+ T cells sorted from blood, collected in a trial of the OX40 agonist ivuxolimab. The chain is built from TRBV5-8 and TRBJ2-1; 13 bases fit TRBD2. This sequence originates from an adult with an advanced solid tumor such as melanoma, head and neck, liver or kidney cancer. This chain's CDR3 is CASSSRRLAGGHEQFF. The CDR3 DNA sequence: TGTGCCAGCAGCTCAAGGAGACTAGCGGGGGGCCATGAGCAGTTCTTC.